This T cell receptor beta chain was identified in a study of blood T cell repertoires in COVID-19. Study-wide context: Acute and convalescent COVID-19 specimens originated in the United States, Italy and Spain. In each case, the material was cDNA or gDNA derived from T cells, B-cell-depleted T cells, or PBMCs.

Authors' analysis steps: Amplification of reference gene primers provided the estimated nucleated cell counts. Here immunoSEQ multiplex PCR was the method, and the copy in TCRdb shows in-frame clones only, minus some. V and J calls and clone size follow that table, whereas D and trimming were derived from the DNA. The sample includes under 350,000 clones, around 89% of them seen just once. CDR3 length: 15 residues. Germline CDR1 and CDR2: KGHDR and SFDVKD. V trimming: 2 bases; J trimming: 14 bases; junction bases outside the gene matches: 16. The origin of this receptor is a middle-aged man with acute or convalescent COVID-19. Sequencing input: peripheral blood. The gene calls are TRBV24-1 and TRBJ1-2, with TRBD1 matching over 7 bases. For the CDR3, the DNA is TGTGCCACCAGTGATTCGCACAACCGGGACAGCTTTCTTACCTTC. Translating it yields CATSDSHNRDSFLTF.